This T cell receptor beta chain came from a study of blood T cell repertoires in COVID-19. The CDR3 runs 15 residues. Trimming took 6 bases from V and 4 from J, leaving 16 bases between them. The germline CDR1 and CDR2 sequences are LNHDA and SQIVND (reference sequence). Only in-frame clones appear in the TCRdb table, and some are missing; sequencing was by immunoSEQ multiplex PCR. This sample carries fewer than 300,000 clones, around 84% of them seen once, and the ten largest clones take roughly 2.7%. V usage is TRBV19 and J usage is TRBJ1-5, with a possible D match to TRBD1 (6 bases). The sequenced material came from PBMCs or T cells enriched from blood (not recorded which). This receptor was identified in a woman aged 45-65 years who had recovered from COVID-19. The chain's CDR3 is CASRAPDSSNQPQHF. CDR3 DNA sequence: TGTGCCAGTAGAGCCCCGGACAGTTCAAATCAGCCCCAGCATTTT.